Below are 30 T cell receptor beta chains sequenced from a single sample in a study of cytomegalovirus exposure and HLA in healthy donors. The PCR contained 60 Vbeta and 13 Jbeta primers. Measured with immunoSEQ multiplex PCR; TCRdb has only the in-frame clones, and not every one. In the table there are about 150,000 clones, roughly 79% of which are singletons. Source material: PBMCs. Every receptor here comes from a woman between 35 and 50 years old in good health and CMV-seropositive.

The rearrangement links TRBV27 to TRBJ1-1; perhaps TRBD1 as D (6 bases). The germline V and J ends were trimmed by 5 bases and 2 bases, with 15 bases remaining between them. From germline, CDR1 is MNHEY and CDR2 SMNVEV (reference sequence). The CDR3 covers 15 residues. The CDR3: CASSNTGLENTEAFF. CDR3 coding DNA: TGTGCCAGCAGTAATACAGGGTTGGAAAACACTGAAGCTTTCTTT.

This chain connects TRBV4-3 to TRBJ2-3; 9 bases are a match to TRBD2. The germline V gene has CDR1 LGHNA and CDR2 YSLEER. CDR3 length equals 18 residues. V lost 3 bases to trimming and J lost 1 base; unmatched junction nucleotides: 11. DNA for the CDR3: TGCGCCAGCAGCCAGGCCCCCGTTTTAGCGGGGGGCACAGATACGCAGTATTTT. This codes for CASSQAPVLAGGTDTQYF.

This clone was found once. V gene TRBV4-1 combines with J gene TRBJ2-3, with D maybe TRBD1 (6 bases). CDR3 length: 16 amino acids. Trimming removed 2 bases at V and 3 bases at J, with 15 bases between. Germline CDR1 reads MGHRA; CDR2 reads YSYEKL. The chain's CDR3 is CASSQKQGWATDTQYF. In DNA form, the CDR3 reads TGCGCCAGCAGCCAAAAACAGGGTTGGGCAACAGATACGCAGTATTTT.

The genes are TRBV30 and TRBJ2-2, with 7 nucleotides matching TRBD1. V lost 1 base, J lost 5 bases, and 7 bases stayed unmatched. The CDR3 has 15 amino acids. Per germline, CDR1 GTSNPN and CDR2 SVGIG (reference sequence). In DNA, the CDR3 is TGTGCCTGGAGTGGGGGCAGGGGGTCGACCGGGGAGCTGTTTTTT. Translating gives CAWSGGRGSTGELFF. The entire variable domain, with the rest obtained from reference TRBV30 and TRBJ2-2, is as follows: SQTIHQWPATLVQPVGSPLSLECTVEGTSNPNLYWYRQAAGRGLQLLFYSVGIGQISSEVPQNLSASRPQDRQFILSSKKLLLSDSGFYLCAWSGGRGSTGELFFGEGSRLTVL.

This chain links TRBV5-6 with TRBJ1-1; the D gene is possibly TRBD1 (6 bases). V lost 4 bases to trimming and J lost 3 bases, with 19 bases between them. The germline V gene encodes CDR1 SGHDT and CDR2 YYEEEE. The CDR3 covers 16 residues. CDR3 DNA: TGTGCCAGCAGCCTCGGCAGGGGAATGCTGTACACTGAAGCTTTCTTT. As protein: CASSLGRGMLYTEAFF. The full variable domain, rest sourced from reference TRBV5-6 and TRBJ1-1, is DAGVTQSPTHLIKTRGQQVTLRCSPKSGHDTVSWYQQALGQGPQFIFQYYEEEERQRGNFPDRFSGHQFPNYSSELNVNALLLGDSALYLCASSLGRGMLYTEAFFGQGTRLTVV.

The chain links TRBV6-4 to TRBJ1-6, with a possible D match to TRBD1 (5 bases). V was clipped by 6 bases and J by 6 bases, with 15 bases between them. The CDR3 length is 15 residues. The germline gives CDR1 MRHNA, CDR2 SNTAGT. CDR3 amino acids: CASSREWGLNSPLHF. The CDR3 nucleotides read TGTGCCAGCAGCCGCGAATGGGGCCTTAATTCACCCCTCCACTTT.

The gene calls are TRBV19 and TRBJ1-1; D unclear. The CDR3 sequence is 14 residues long. With 3 bases removed from V and 0 bases from J, the gap between germline ends came to 8 bases. Germline V gene sequence: CDR1 LNHDA, CDR2 SQIVND (reference sequence). CDR3 in amino acids: CASSIPSMNTEAFF. The CDR3 nucleotides are TGTGCCAGTAGTATTCCTAGCATGAACACTGAAGCTTTCTTT. Full variable domain (rest looked up from reference TRBV19 and TRBJ1-1): DGGITQSPKYLFRKEGQNVTLSCEQNLNHDAMYWYRQDPGQGLRLIYYSQIVNDFQKGDIAEGYSVSREKKESFPLTVTSAQKNPTAFYLCASSIPSMNTEAFFGQGTRLTVV.

This clone appeared once. The CDR3, as DNA: TGTGCCTGGAGTTTGGACAGCTATAATTCACCCCTCCACTTT. This sequence encodes CAWSLDSYNSPLHF. J is TRBJ1-6 and V is TRBV30; weak D call: TRBD1 (6 bases). Germline loops: CDR1 GTSNPN, CDR2 SVGIG (reference sequence). V lost 2 bases, J lost 3 bases, and 8 bases lay in between. This CDR3 region has 14 residues.

The rearrangement joins TRBV2 to TRBJ1-1; D unresolved. The germline V and J ends were trimmed by 6 bases and 3 bases, with 5 bases remaining between them. The CDR3 runs 11 residues. Germline-derived CDR1 and CDR2 are SNHLY and FYNNEI. The CDR3 DNA reads TGTGCCAGCAGGAGGTACACTGAAGCTTTCTTT. Its translation is CASRRYTEAFF.

The chain carries TRBV6-1 and TRBJ1-3, with TRBD1 as a possible D gene (6 bases). CDR1 and CDR2 (germline): MNHNS, SASEGT. V lost 4 bases and J 2 bases, leaving 9 bases between the germline ends. The CDR3 sequence is 14 residues long. The CDR3 loop reads CASSAQGTGNTIYF. The CDR3 nucleotides are TGTGCCAGCAGTGCACAGGGTACTGGAAACACCATATATTTT.

The rearrangement joins TRBV5-4 to TRBJ1-2, with TRBD1 as a possible D gene (5 bases). Deletions cut 2 bases from V and 2 bases from J, with 10 bases between. There are 14 residues in the CDR3. Germline CDR1 is SGHNT and CDR2 is YYREEE (reference sequence). Here the CDR3 reads CASSFRGGNYGYTF. The DNA of the CDR3 is TGTGCCAGCAGCTTCCGCGGGGGGAACTATGGCTACACCTTC.

The chain couples TRBV5-3 to TRBJ1-3, with a weak D call TRBD1 (6 bases). TRBV5-3 is an ORF; its function is uncertain. The CDR3 is 18 amino acids. V lost 0 bases to trimming and J lost 0 bases, with 16 bases between them. The CDR3 is CARSLATGGPFSGNTIYF. CDR3 DNA sequence: TGTGCCAGAAGCTTGGCGACGGGGGGCCCGTTCTCTGGAAACACCATATATTTT.

The chain joins TRBV19 to TRBJ1-2; no firm D call. This CDR3 has 14 amino acids. Germline CDR1 reads LNHDA; CDR2 reads SQIVND (reference sequence). The germline V and J ends were trimmed by 2 bases and 6 bases, with 13 bases remaining between them. For the CDR3, the DNA is TGTGCCAGTAGTATAATATGGAGGAGTAATGGCTACACCTTC. Protein: CASSIIWRSNGYTF.

This chain uses TRBV7-9 with TRBJ1-1; D gene unclear. Germline V CDR1 and CDR2: SEHNR, FQNEAQ (reference sequence). The germline V and J ends were trimmed by 3 bases and 3 bases, with 5 bases remaining between them. The CDR3 totals 12 residues. For the CDR3, the DNA is TGTGCCAGCAGCTTCACTGACACTGAAGCTTTCTTT. This codes for CASSFTDTEAFF.

This chain uses TRBV5-1 with TRBJ1-2; D not resolved. From germline, CDR1 is SGHRS and CDR2 YFSETQ. Trimming removed 1 base at V and 6 bases at J, with 16 bases between. This CDR3 is 15 amino acids long. The CDR3, as DNA: TGCGCCAGCAGCTTGCGGGCGGGGATTGGGGATGGCTACACCTTC. This sequence encodes CASSLRAGIGDGYTF.

The CDR3 DNA follows: TGTGCCAGCTTAGGGGACAGGGGGCGTAACACTGAAGCTTTCTTT. Encoded protein: CASLGDRGRNTEAFF. The rearrangement links TRBV2 to TRBJ1-1, with 12 bases lining up with TRBD1. The CDR3 loop spans 15 amino acids. With V trimmed by 8 bases and J by 2 bases, 6 bases remained unmatched. Germline loops: CDR1 SNHLY, CDR2 FYNNEI.

This sequence joins TRBV19 and TRBJ2-7; 8 bases are shared with TRBD2. The CDR3 has 14 amino acids. V lost 10 bases and J lost 0; bases outside the gene matches: 8. Germline values: CDR1 LNHDA, CDR2 SQIVND (reference sequence). The CDR3 nucleotides are TGTGCCAAAAATGGGACTAGAAGCTCCTACGAGCAGTACTTC. As protein: CAKNGTRSSYEQYF.

V gene TRBV4-1 combines with J gene TRBJ2-5; D uncertain. The CDR3 loop spans 12 amino acids. Per germline, CDR1 MGHRA and CDR2 YSYEKL. V was trimmed by 0 bases and J by 4 bases, leaving 3 bases between them. CDR3 in amino acids: CASSQDRETQYF. In DNA, the CDR3 is TGCGCCAGCAGCCAAGATCGAGAGACCCAGTACTTC.

This clone was picked up one time. The chain uses TRBV7-3 and TRBJ2-1, with TRBD1 matching over 12 bases. The CDR3 has 13 residues. V shed 4 bases, J shed 13 bases, and the junction held 5 bases outside the gene matches. The germline CDR1 and CDR2 sequences are SGHTA and FQGTGA. The CDR3 spells CASSWDRGRIQFF. In DNA, the CDR3 is TGTGCCAGCAGCTGGGACAGGGGGCGTATCCAGTTCTTC.

The V call is TRBV30, the J call TRBJ1-1, with 8 positions matching TRBD1. CDR3 length: 14 amino acids. V lost 2 bases, J lost 5 bases, and 7 bases stayed unmatched. Germline V gives CDR1 GTSNPN, CDR2 SVGIG (reference sequence). DNA for the CDR3: TGTGCCTGGAGTTCCGGACAGGGCTGGACTGAAGCTTTCTTT. Its translation: CAWSSGQGWTEAFF. Looking up the rest from reference TRBV30 and TRBJ1-1 gives the full variable domain: SQTIHQWPATLVQPVGSPLSLECTVEGTSNPNLYWYRQAAGRGLQLLFYSVGIGQISSEVPQNLSASRPQDRQFILSSKKLLLSDSGFYLCAWSSGQGWTEAFFGQGTRLTVV.

The V and J genes are TRBV11-2 and TRBJ1-1; a possible D gene is TRBD1 (6 bases). CDR1 and CDR2 from the germline V gene are SGHAT and FQNNGV. V lost 2 bases and J lost 4, with 11 bases in between. The CDR3 consists of 14 residues. The CDR3 protein is CASSLQGGGTEAFF. For the CDR3, the DNA is TGTGCCAGCAGCTTACAGGGAGGGGGCACTGAAGCTTTCTTT.

The chain has TRBV10-3 and TRBJ2-1; D might be TRBD1 (6 bases). The germline V gene encodes CDR1 ENHRY and CDR2 SYGVKD. Trimming cost V 11 bases and J 8 bases, with 16 bases left between them. The CDR3 covers 12 residues. The CDR3 is CAVDQGRDEQFF. CDR3 bases: TGTGCCGTCGATCAGGGGAGAGATGAGCAGTTCTTC.

The gene calls are TRBV13 and TRBJ2-7; 8 bases match TRBD2. Germline V gene lookup returns CDR1 PRHDT and CDR2 FYEKMQ (reference sequence). V lost 2 bases and J lost 4; bases outside the gene matches: 19. The CDR3 covers 19 residues. The CDR3 here is CASSLLAWGAGGQGYEQYF. CDR3 nucleotide sequence: TGTGCCAGCAGCTTACTTGCGTGGGGTGCGGGAGGCCAAGGTTACGAGCAGTACTTC.

The chain uses TRBV6-6 and TRBJ2-7; D is uncertain. CDR3 length: 12 amino acids. CDR1 is MNHNY, CDR2 SVGAGI, per germline (reference sequence). In DNA form, the CDR3 reads TGTTCCAAGAAGTACGCGGCATACGAGCAGTACTTC. Translated: CSKKYAAYEQYF.

V is TRBV6-5 and J is TRBJ1-2; D is unclear. CDR3 length equals 15 residues. Germline V gene data show CDR1 as MNHEY and CDR2 as SVGAGI. The V gene lost 5 bases and the J gene lost 4 bases, with 17 bases spanning the gap. CDR3 protein: CASSQTLQAIYGYTF. CDR3 nucleotide sequence: TGTGCCAGCAGTCAAACCCTCCAGGCGATCTATGGCTACACCTTC.

This clone was seen just once. The chain links TRBV9 to TRBJ2-2, with 14 nucleotides matching TRBD2. The CDR3 has 18 amino acids. CDR1 is SGDLS, CDR2 YYNGEE, per germline. The junction had 9 bases not matched to a gene; V was cut back by 2 bases and J by 6 bases. The chain's CDR3 is CASSVGGLAGGQAGELFF. The CDR3 nucleotides are TGTGCCAGCAGCGTTGGAGGACTAGCGGGGGGTCAAGCCGGGGAGCTGTTTTTT.

The V gene is TRBV27, the J gene TRBJ2-7, with 8 bases lining up with TRBD1. Trimming at V came to 5 bases and at J to 2 bases, leaving 8 bases not matched to a gene. Germline V CDR1 and CDR2: MNHEY, SMNVEV (reference sequence). CDR3 size: 15 residues. The CDR3 sequence: CASSRKGQGAYEQYF. As DNA, the CDR3 is TGTGCCAGCAGTCGGAAAGGACAGGGAGCCTACGAGCAGTACTTC.

This clone has only a few counts. The gene calls are TRBV6-1 and TRBJ1-4; TRBD1 aligns across 8 bases. This CDR3 comprises 14 residues. CDR1 and CDR2 from the germline V gene are MNHNS and SASEGT. J was trimmed by 8 bases and V by 6 bases; bases with no gene match: 8. CDR3 nucleotide sequence: TGTGCCAGCAGAGGACAGGGTTGGGCGGAAAAACTGTTTTTT. This gives the protein CASRGQGWAEKLFF.

J is TRBJ2-5 and V is TRBV6-6, with no clear D. This CDR3 is built from 12 residues. In germline, CDR1 is MNHNY, CDR2 SVGAGI (reference sequence). The V end was cut by 0 bases, the J end by 5 bases, with 4 bases between. CDR3 DNA: TGTGCCAGCAGTTACTCGAGCGAGACCCAGTACTTC. Amino acid sequence: CASSYSSETQYF.

The chain has TRBV12-5 and TRBJ1-1; TRBD1 is a possible D gene (5 bases). V lost 7 bases and J lost 1, with 16 bases in between. Germline V gives CDR1 LGHNT, CDR2 FRNRAP. The CDR3 contains 15 residues. CDR3 nucleotide sequence: TGTGCTAGTGCCCAGTTTCGGGGGGGGAACACTGAAGCTTTCTTT. As protein: CASAQFRGGNTEAFF.